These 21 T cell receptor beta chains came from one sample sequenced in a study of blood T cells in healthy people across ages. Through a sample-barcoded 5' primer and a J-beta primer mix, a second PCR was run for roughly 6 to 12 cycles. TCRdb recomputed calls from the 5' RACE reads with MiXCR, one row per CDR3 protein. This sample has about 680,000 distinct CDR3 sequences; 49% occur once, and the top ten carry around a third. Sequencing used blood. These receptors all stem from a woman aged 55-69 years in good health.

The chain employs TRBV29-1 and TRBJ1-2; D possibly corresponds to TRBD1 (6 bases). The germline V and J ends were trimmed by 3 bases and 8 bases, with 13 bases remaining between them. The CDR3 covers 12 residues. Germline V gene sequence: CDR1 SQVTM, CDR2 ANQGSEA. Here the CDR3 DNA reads TGCAGCGTTGACAGGGGTACCAAGGGCTACACCTTC. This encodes CSVDRGTKGYTF.

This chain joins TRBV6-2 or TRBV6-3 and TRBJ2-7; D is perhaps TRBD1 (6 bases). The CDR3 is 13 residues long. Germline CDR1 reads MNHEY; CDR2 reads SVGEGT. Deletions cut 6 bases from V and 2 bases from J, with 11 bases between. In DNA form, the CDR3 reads TGTGCCAGCAGGAGCGACAGGACCTACGAGCAGTACTTC. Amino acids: CASRSDRTYEQYF.

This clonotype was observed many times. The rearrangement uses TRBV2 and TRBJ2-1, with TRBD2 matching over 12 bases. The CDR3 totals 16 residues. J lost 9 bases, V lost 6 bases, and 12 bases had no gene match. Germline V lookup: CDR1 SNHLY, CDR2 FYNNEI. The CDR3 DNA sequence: TGTGCCAGCAGCCGAAGACTAGCGGGAGCAGGGGGTGAGCAGTTCTTC. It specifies CASSRRLAGAGGEQFF.

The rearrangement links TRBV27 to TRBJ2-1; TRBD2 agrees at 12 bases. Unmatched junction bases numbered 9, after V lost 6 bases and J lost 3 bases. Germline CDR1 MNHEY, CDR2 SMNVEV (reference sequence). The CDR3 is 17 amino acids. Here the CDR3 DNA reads TGTGCCAGCAGCCGCACTCCGGGACTAGCGGGCTACAATGAGCAGTTCTTC. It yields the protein CASSRTPGLAGYNEQFF.

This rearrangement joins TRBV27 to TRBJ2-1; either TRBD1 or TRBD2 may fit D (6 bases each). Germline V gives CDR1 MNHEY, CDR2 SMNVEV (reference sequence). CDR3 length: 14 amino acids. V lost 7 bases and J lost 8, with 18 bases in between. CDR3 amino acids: CASKGGLWRYEQFF. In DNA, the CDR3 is TGTGCCAGCAAAGGGGGGCTCTGGCGATATGAGCAGTTCTTC.

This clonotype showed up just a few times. The CDR3 DNA reads as TGTGCCAGCTCACCGGACGCCCTTTCACCCCTCCACTTT. This encodes CASSPDALSPLHF. This chain links TRBV18 with TRBJ1-6; D is uncertain. CDR1 is KGHSH and CDR2 is LQKENI in the germline V gene. Trimming removed 3 bases at V and 9 bases at J, with 9 bases between. CDR3 size: 13 residues.

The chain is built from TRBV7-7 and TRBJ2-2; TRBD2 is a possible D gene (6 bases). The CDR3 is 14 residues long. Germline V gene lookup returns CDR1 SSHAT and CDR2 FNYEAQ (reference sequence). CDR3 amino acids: CASERDLNTGELFF. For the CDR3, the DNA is TGTGCTAGTGAACGGGACTTAAACACCGGGGAGCTGTTTTTT. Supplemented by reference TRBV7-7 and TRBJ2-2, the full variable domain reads GAGVSQSPRYKVTKRGQDVTLRCDPISSHATLYWYQQALGQGPEFLTYFNYEAQPDKSGLPSDRFSAERPEGSISTLTIQRTEQRDSAMYRCASERDLNTGELFFGEGSRLTVL.

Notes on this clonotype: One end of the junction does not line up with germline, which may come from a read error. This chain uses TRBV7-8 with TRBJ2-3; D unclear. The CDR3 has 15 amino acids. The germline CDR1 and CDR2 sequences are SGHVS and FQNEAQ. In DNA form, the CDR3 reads TGTGCCAACAGCTTATCTGGTTTAAGCACAGATACGCAGTATTTT. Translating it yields CANSLSGLSTDTQYF.

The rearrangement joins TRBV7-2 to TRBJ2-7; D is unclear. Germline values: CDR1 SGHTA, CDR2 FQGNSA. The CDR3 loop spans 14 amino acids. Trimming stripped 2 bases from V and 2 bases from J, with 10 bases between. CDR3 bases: TGTGCCAGCAGCTTAAGCTCGCAGACCTACGAGCAGTACTTC. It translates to CASSLSSQTYEQYF.

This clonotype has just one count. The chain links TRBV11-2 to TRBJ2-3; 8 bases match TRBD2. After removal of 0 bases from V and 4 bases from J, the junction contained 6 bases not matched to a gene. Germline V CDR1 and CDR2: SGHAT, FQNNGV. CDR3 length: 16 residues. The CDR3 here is CASSLDGLAVSDTQYF. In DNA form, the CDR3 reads TGTGCCAGCAGCTTAGATGGACTAGCAGTATCAGATACGCAGTATTTT.

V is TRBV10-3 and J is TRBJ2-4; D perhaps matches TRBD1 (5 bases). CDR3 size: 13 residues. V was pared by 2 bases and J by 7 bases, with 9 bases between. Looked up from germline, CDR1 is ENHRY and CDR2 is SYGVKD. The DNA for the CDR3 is TGTGCCATCAGTGAGGACAGCCCGAACATTCAGTACTTC. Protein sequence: CAISEDSPNIQYF.

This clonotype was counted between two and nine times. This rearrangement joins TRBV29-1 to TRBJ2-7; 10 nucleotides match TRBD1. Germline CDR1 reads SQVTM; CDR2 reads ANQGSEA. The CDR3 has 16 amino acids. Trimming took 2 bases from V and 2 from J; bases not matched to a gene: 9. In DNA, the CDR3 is TGCAGCGTTGAAACCAACGGACAGGGGGGCACCTACGAGCAGTACTTC. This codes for CSVETNGQGGTYEQYF.

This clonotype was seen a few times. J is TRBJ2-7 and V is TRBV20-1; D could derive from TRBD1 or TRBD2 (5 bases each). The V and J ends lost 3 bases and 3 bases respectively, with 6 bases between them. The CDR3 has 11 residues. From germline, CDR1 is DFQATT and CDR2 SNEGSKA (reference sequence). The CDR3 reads CSARGDYEQYF. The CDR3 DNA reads TGCAGTGCTAGGGGGGACTACGAGCAGTACTTC.

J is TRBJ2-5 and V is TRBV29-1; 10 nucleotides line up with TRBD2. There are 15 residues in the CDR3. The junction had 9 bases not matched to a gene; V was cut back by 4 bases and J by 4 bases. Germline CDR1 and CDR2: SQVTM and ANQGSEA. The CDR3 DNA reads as TGCAGCGTTGTAGCGGGAGGCAGAGGGGGAGAGACCCAGTACTTC. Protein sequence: CSVVAGGRGGETQYF.

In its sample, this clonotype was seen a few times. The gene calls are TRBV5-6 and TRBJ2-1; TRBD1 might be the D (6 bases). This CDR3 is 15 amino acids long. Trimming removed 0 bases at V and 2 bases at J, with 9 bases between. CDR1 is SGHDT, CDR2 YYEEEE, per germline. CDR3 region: CASSLVGGPYNEQFF. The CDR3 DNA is TGTGCCAGCAGCTTGGTTGGGGGCCCCTACAATGAGCAGTTCTTC.

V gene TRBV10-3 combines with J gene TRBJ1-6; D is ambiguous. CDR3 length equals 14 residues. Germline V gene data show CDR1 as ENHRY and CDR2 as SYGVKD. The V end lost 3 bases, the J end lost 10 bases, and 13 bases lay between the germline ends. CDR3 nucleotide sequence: TGTGCCATCAGTGATGGCAGTCCCAAATCACCCCTCCACTTT. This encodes CAISDGSPKSPLHF.

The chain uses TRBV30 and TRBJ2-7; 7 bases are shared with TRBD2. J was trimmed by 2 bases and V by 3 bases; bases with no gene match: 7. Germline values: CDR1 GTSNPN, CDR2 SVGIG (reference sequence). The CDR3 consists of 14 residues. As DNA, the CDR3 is TGTGCCTGGAGAGCCTGGGGGGGGGCCTACGAGCAGTACTTC. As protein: CAWRAWGGAYEQYF.

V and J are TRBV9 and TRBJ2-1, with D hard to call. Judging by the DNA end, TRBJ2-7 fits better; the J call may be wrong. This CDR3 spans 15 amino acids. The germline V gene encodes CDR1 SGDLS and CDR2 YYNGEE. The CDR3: CASSPLTPSYNEQYF. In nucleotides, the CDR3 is TGTGCCAGCAGTCCTCTGACTCCCTCCTACAATGAGCAGTACTTC.

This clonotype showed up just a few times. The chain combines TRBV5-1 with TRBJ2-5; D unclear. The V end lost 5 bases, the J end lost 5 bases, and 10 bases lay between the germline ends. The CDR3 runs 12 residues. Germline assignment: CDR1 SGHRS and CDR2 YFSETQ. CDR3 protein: CASRLAVETQYF. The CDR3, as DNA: TGCGCCAGCAGATTAGCTGTGGAGACCCAGTACTTC.

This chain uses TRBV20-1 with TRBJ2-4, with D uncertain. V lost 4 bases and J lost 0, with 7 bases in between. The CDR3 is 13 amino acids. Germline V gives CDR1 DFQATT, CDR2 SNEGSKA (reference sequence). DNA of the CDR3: TGCAGTGCTAAGGACCTAGCCAAAAACATTCAGTACTTC. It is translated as CSAKDLAKNIQYF.

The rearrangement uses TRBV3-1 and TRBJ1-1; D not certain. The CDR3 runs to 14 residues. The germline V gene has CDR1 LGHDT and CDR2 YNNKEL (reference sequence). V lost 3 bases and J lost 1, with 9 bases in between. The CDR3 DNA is TGTGCCAGCAGCCAGCGGGCACCGAACACTGAAGCTTTCTTT. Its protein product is CASSQRAPNTEAFF.